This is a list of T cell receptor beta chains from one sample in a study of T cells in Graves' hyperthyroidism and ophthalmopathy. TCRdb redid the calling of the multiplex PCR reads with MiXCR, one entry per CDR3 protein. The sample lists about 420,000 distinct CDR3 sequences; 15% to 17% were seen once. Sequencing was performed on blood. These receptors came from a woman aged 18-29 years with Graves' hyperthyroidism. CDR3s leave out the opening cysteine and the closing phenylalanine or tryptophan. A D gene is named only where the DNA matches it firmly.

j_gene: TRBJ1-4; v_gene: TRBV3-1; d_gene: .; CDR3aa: ASSLDFTAANEKLF
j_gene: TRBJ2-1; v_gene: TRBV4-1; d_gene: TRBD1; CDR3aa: ASSRSDRETYNEQF
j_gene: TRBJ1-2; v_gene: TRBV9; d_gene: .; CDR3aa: ASSSYLQGSGYT
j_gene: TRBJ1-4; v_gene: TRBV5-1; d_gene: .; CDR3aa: ASSLQHEELF
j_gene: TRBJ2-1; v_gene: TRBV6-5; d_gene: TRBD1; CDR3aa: ASSYSIRAGGGNEQF
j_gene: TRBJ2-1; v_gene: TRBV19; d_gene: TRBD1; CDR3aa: ASSIRPFTGDSQQF
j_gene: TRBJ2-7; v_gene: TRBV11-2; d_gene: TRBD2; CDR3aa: ASSLSGLAGVYEQY
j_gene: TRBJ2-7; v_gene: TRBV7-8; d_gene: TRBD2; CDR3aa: ASSIGLSRGAYEQY
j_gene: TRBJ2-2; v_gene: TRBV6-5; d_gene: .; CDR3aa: ASSLLSQSGELF
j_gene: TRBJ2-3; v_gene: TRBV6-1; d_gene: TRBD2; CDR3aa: ASSEVAGGQSTQY
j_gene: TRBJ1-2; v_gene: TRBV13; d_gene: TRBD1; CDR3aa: ASSSPDRRGGYT
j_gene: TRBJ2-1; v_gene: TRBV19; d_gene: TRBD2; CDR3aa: ASSIQSSGRGEQF
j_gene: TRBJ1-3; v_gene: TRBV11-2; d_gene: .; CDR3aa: ASSLLNRNTIY
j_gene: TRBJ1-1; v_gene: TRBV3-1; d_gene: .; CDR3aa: ASSQSGFAF
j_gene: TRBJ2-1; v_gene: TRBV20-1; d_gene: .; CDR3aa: SATWEAEQF
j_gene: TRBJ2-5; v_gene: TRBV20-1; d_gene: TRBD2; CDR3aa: SAKGLAQETQY
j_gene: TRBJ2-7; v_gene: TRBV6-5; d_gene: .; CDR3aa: ASSYSGPGQKTYEQY
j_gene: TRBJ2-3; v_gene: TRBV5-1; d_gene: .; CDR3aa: ATRTDSTDTQY
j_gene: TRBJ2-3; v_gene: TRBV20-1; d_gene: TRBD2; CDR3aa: SARDNLAGKDTQY
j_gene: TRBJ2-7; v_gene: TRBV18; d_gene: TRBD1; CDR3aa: ASSPPSTRGPSEQY
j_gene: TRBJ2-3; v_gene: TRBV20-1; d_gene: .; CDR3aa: SATPRVGATDTQY
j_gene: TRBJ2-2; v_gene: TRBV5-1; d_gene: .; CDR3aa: ASSWPGPHSGTGELF
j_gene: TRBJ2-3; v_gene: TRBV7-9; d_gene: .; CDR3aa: ASSLGALGDTQY
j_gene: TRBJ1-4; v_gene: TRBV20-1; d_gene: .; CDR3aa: SGRINEKLF
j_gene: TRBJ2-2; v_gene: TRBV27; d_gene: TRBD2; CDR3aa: ASVEREAPPGAGELF
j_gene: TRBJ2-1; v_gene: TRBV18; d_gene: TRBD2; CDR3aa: ASSPPGLAGGEQF
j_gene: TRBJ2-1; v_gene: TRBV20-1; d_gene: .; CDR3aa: SADRAEGRNEQF
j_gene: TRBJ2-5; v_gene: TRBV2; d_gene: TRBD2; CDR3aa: ASSESAGGLETQY
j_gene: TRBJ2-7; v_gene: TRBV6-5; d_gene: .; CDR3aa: ASSYSSGPEQY
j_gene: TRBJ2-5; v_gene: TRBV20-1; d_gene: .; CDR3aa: SAGKVPGRLDETQY
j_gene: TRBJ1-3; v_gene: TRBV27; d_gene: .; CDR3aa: ASSSRGRTGNTIY